This entry lists 25 T cell receptor beta chains sequenced from one sample in a study of identifying expanded T cells in peripheral blood. The data were produced by immunoSEQ multiplex PCR, yet TCRdb's version contains in-frame clones alone and is incomplete. Of about 76,000 clones in the sample, approximately 85% were seen once. Sequenced material: blood. These receptors were obtained from a person aged 18-70 years in good health.

The V call is TRBV29-1, the J call TRBJ1-2, with D perhaps matching TRBD1 (6 bases). The length of the CDR3 is 12 residues. Germline V gene sequence: CDR1 SQVTM, CDR2 ANQGSEA. Trimming removed 5 bases at V and 7 bases at J, with 14 bases between. CDR3 sequence: CSVQGARGGYTF. CDR3 DNA sequence: TGCAGCGTTCAAGGGGCCAGGGGTGGCTACACCTTC.

This clone is deemed medium-sized. DNA for the CDR3: TGTGCCAGCGGCCGGGACAACTACTATGGCTACACCTTC. Residues: CASGRDNYYGYTF. The chain joins TRBV2 to TRBJ1-2; D possibly corresponds to TRBD1 (6 bases). Germline V gene lookup returns CDR1 SNHLY and CDR2 FYNNEI. This CDR3 comprises 13 residues. V lost 8 bases to trimming and J lost 3 bases, with 13 bases between them.

The V gene is TRBV5-4, the J gene TRBJ1-3; the D gene is possibly TRBD1 (6 bases). V was trimmed by 4 bases and J by 0 bases, leaving 17 bases between them. Looked up from germline, CDR1 is SGHNT and CDR2 is YYREEE (reference sequence). The CDR3 spans 17 residues. In DNA, the CDR3 is TGTGCCAGCAGCACACCCGGGAGGGGGAACTCTGGAAACACCATATATTTT. Residues: CASSTPGRGNSGNTIYF.

The V call is TRBV5-4, the J call TRBJ2-3; perhaps TRBD2 as D (5 bases). Trimming shortened V by 5 bases and J by 0 bases, and 7 bases separated the two germline ends. CDR3 length: 13 amino acids. In germline, CDR1 is SGHNT, CDR2 YYREEE (reference sequence). CDR3 loop: CASSRTSTDTQYF. The CDR3 coding sequence is TGTGCCAGCAGTAGGACTAGCACAGATACGCAGTATTTT. Together with reference TRBV5-4 and TRBJ2-3, the CDR3 gives the full variable domain: ETGVTQSPTHLIKTRGQQVTLRCSSQSGHNTVSWYQQALGQGPQFIFQYYREEENGRGNFPPRFSGLQFPNYSSELNVNALELDDSALYLCASSRTSTDTQYFGPGTRLTVL.

Written as DNA, the CDR3 is TGTGCCAGCAGGGGGACAGGGGGCGTCTACGAGCAGTACTTC. It translates to CASRGTGGVYEQYF. The chain carries TRBV28 and TRBJ2-7, with 12 bases identical to TRBD1. CDR1 is MDHEN and CDR2 is SYDVKM in the germline V gene. This CDR3 is 14 amino acids long. V gave up 6 bases and J gave up 3 bases; unmatched junction bases: 3.

The chain is built from TRBV28 and TRBJ1-5; 10 nucleotides agree with TRBD1. The CDR3 has 14 residues. CDR1 is MDHEN, CDR2 SYDVKM, per germline. V was pared by 2 bases and J by 5 bases, with 0 bases of the junction left unmatched. The CDR3 loop is CASSLGTGDQPQHF. The CDR3 DNA is TGTGCCAGCAGTTTAGGGACAGGGGATCAGCCCCAGCATTTT. Full variable domain (missing parts from reference TRBV28 and TRBJ1-5): DVKVTQSSRYLVKRTGEKVFLECVQDMDHENMFWYRQDPGLGLRLIYFSYDVKMKEKGDIPEGYSVSREKKERFSLILESASTNQTSMYLCASSLGTGDQPQHFGDGTRLSIL.

V is TRBV4-3 and J is TRBJ2-7; no clear D. The CDR3 length is 17 residues. The germline gives CDR1 LGHNA, CDR2 YSLEER. V shed 0 bases and J shed 5 bases, with 20 bases lying between them. In nucleotides, the CDR3 is TGCGCCAGCAGCCAAGATCCTGCGGCCTCTCCTTTTGACGAGCAGTACTTC. It specifies CASSQDPAASPFDEQYF.

The J gene is TRBJ2-7, the V gene TRBV18; tentative D call: TRBD2 (6 bases). V was shortened by 0 bases and J by 2 bases, with 11 bases between the two germline ends. Germline loops: CDR1 KGHSH, CDR2 LQKENI. The CDR3 contains 15 residues. Written as DNA, the CDR3 is TGTGCCAGCTCACCACCGGGACTTCTAACCTACGAGCAGTACTTC. It encodes CASSPPGLLTYEQYF.

The genes are TRBV2 and TRBJ2-1, with D possibly TRBD2 on 6 matching bases. The V gene's germline CDR1 is SNHLY and CDR2 FYNNEI. CDR3 length: 15 residues. V was cut by 6 bases and J by 4 bases, with 16 bases left in between. The CDR3 reads CASSALGGAYNEQFF. The CDR3 coding sequence is TGTGCCAGCAGCGCGTTGGGGGGAGCATACAATGAGCAGTTCTTC.

The chain joins TRBV28 to TRBJ2-7; D might be TRBD1 (6 bases). The CDR3 has 15 residues. Germline V gene data show CDR1 as MDHEN and CDR2 as SYDVKM. Deletions cut 6 bases from V and 3 bases from J, with 18 bases between. The DNA of the CDR3 is TGTGCCAGCAGCCGACCCTCCGGACAGAGCTACGAGCAGTACTTC. It codes for CASSRPSGQSYEQYF. Looking up the rest from reference TRBV28 and TRBJ2-7 gives the full variable domain: DVKVTQSSRYLVKRTGEKVFLECVQDMDHENMFWYRQDPGLGLRLIYFSYDVKMKEKGDIPEGYSVSREKKERFSLILESASTNQTSMYLCASSRPSGQSYEQYFGPGTRLTVT.

This chain uses TRBV7-3 with TRBJ2-1; no definite D call. CDR3 size: 14 residues. The V end lost 5 bases, the J end lost 3 bases, and 11 bases lay between the germline ends. Germline values: CDR1 SGHTA, CDR2 FQGTGA. CDR3 sequence (DNA): TGTGCCAGCAGCGGGCAAGGGATCTACAATGAGCAGTTCTTC. Encoded protein: CASSGQGIYNEQFF.

The rearrangement uses TRBV18 and TRBJ1-1; the D is unclear. The CDR3 spans 14 residues. Germline CDR1 is KGHSH and CDR2 is LQKENI. Trimming removed 3 bases at V and 0 bases at J, with 8 bases between. CDR3 amino acids: CASSPETLNTEAFF. CDR3 nucleotides: TGTGCCAGCTCACCGGAGACCCTGAACACTGAAGCTTTCTTT.

This sequence joins TRBV25-1 and TRBJ1-5, with TRBD1 matching 8 bases. Per germline, CDR1 MGHDK and CDR2 SYGVNS. The CDR3 runs to 14 residues. Germline trimming cut 3 bases from V and 7 bases from J; bases unmatched to any gene: 5. CDR3 protein: CASSETGEGQPQHF. The CDR3 region has the DNA TGTGCCAGCAGTGAGACAGGGGAAGGGCAGCCCCAGCATTTT. Full variable domain (outside the CDR3, taken from reference TRBV25-1 and TRBJ1-5): EADIYQTPRYLVIGTGKKITLECSQTMGHDKMYWYQQDPGMELHLIHYSYGVNSTEKGDLSSESTVSRIRTEHFPLTLESARPSHTSQYLCASSETGEGQPQHFGDGTRLSIL.

The V call is TRBV28, the J call TRBJ2-7, with D uncertain. Germline loops: CDR1 MDHEN, CDR2 SYDVKM. The CDR3 sequence is 15 residues long. The germline V and J ends were trimmed by 5 bases and 2 bases, with 16 bases remaining between them. The CDR3 spells CASSNLKSNPYEQYF. The CDR3 DNA sequence: TGTGCCAGCAGTAATTTAAAGAGCAACCCCTACGAGCAGTACTTC.

V is TRBV21-1 and J is TRBJ2-7; the D call in the table, TRBD1, was not verified against the DNA. TRBV21-1 is tagged as a pseudogene. The CDR3 consists of 15 residues. The CDR3 reads CASRTKGQSSYEQYF. In DNA form, the CDR3 reads TGTGCCAGCAGAACGAAGGGACAAAGCTCCTACGAGCAGTACTTC.

The V call is TRBV6-6, the J call TRBJ1-2; no clear D. Germline CDR1 reads MNHNY; CDR2 reads SVGAGI (reference sequence). The V end lost 3 bases, the J end lost 5 bases, and 16 bases lay between the germline ends. This CDR3 is 15 amino acids long. In DNA, the CDR3 is TGTGCCAGCAGTTATGAGGTCCTGAGTTCTTATGGCTACACCTTC. It encodes CASSYEVLSSYGYTF.

The chain employs TRBV18 and TRBJ2-7; D is undetermined. Trimming took off 1 base at V and 2 bases at J, with 12 bases between the two ends. This CDR3 has 15 residues. In germline, CDR1 is KGHSH, CDR2 LQKENI. The CDR3 DNA sequence: TGTGCCAGCTCACCACTGGGCAGTGATACCTACGAGCAGTACTTC. It translates to CASSPLGSDTYEQYF. The full variable domain, with the rest looked up from reference TRBV18 and TRBJ2-7, is NAGVMQNPRHLVRRRGQEARLRCSPMKGHSHVYWYRQLPEEGLKFMVYLQKENIIDESGMPKERFSAEFPKEGPSILRIQQVVRGDSAAYFCASSPLGSDTYEQYFGPGTRLTVT.

V gene TRBV2 combines with J gene TRBJ1-2; 8 bases map to TRBD1. The CDR3 runs 14 residues. In germline, CDR1 is SNHLY, CDR2 FYNNEI. J lost 8 bases, V lost 4 bases, and 9 bases had no gene match. Here the CDR3 reads CASSALGTGKGYTF. CDR3 DNA: TGTGCCAGCAGTGCGTTAGGGACAGGCAAAGGCTACACCTTC.

V gene TRBV5-6 combines with J gene TRBJ1-1; the D is unclear. With 4 bases removed from V and 0 bases from J, the gap between germline ends came to 7 bases. The CDR3 sequence is 13 residues long. Per the germline V gene, CDR1 is SGHDT and CDR2 is YYEEEE. In DNA, the CDR3 is TGTGCCAGCAGCCCAGACCTGAACACTGAAGCTTTCTTT. Translation gives CASSPDLNTEAFF.

The chain recombines TRBV5-1 with TRBJ2-5; 9 bases match TRBD1. The V gene end was trimmed by 1 base and the J gene end by 4 bases; junction bases not matched to a gene: 5. CDR1 is SGHRS and CDR2 is YFSETQ in the germline V gene. The CDR3 spans 15 residues. CDR3 coding DNA: TGCGCCAGCAGCTTGAATACAGGGGGCGCAGAGACCCAGTACTTC. Translation: CASSLNTGGAETQYF.

The chain couples TRBV6-6 to TRBJ2-7; TRBD2 matches 12 bases. CDR3 length equals 15 residues. The germline CDR1 and CDR2 sequences are MNHNY and SVGAGI (reference sequence). The V segment lost 5 bases and the J segment 3 bases; nucleotides outside the gene matches: 5. The CDR3 protein is CASSPLAGGDYEQYF. The CDR3 DNA is TGTGCCAGCAGTCCTCTAGCGGGAGGGGACTACGAGCAGTACTTC.

This clone was found once. The chain carries TRBV4-1 and TRBJ2-1; 12 bases are a match to TRBD2. CDR1 is MGHRA, CDR2 YSYEKL, per germline. The J segment lost 7 bases and the V segment lost 4 bases, leaving 11 bases of the junction unmatched. The CDR3 sequence is 17 residues long. The CDR3 spells CASSLLWTSGDKNEQFF. The CDR3 DNA sequence: TGCGCCAGCAGCCTACTCTGGACTAGCGGGGACAAGAATGAGCAGTTCTTC.

The chain uses TRBV10-3 and TRBJ1-1; TRBD1 is a possible D gene (5 bases). The CDR3 extends over 13 amino acids. V was clipped by 8 bases and J by 2 bases, with 12 bases between them. Germline V gene data show CDR1 as ENHRY and CDR2 as SYGVKD. CDR3 amino acids: CAILSGHNTEAFF. As DNA, the CDR3 is TGTGCCATCTTATCAGGGCATAACACTGAAGCTTTCTTT.

V is TRBV5-1 and J is TRBJ1-6, with D possibly being TRBD1 (5 bases). This CDR3 spans 17 amino acids. V was cut by 0 bases and J by 0 bases, with 10 bases left in between. Germline CDR1 and CDR2: SGHRS and YFSETQ. CDR3 DNA sequence: TGCGCCAGCAGCTTGGTCGATCAGGGCTCCTATAATTCACCCCTCCACTTT. Its protein product is CASSLVDQGSYNSPLHF.

CDR3 residues: CASMGGQGAGTDTQYF. The CDR3 DNA reads as TGTGCCAGTATGGGTGGACAGGGGGCTGGGACAGATACGCAGTATTTT. The chain combines TRBV7-9 with TRBJ2-3; TRBD1 matches 11 bases. With V trimmed by 9 bases and J by 3 bases, 11 bases remained unmatched. CDR3 size: 16 residues. Germline V gene data show CDR1 as SEHNR and CDR2 as FQNEAQ (reference sequence).